This T cell receptor (beta chain) was sequenced for a study of beta chain features in type 1 diabetes. Whole-study context: Researchers looked at some 110 million sorted cells across all samples. General study findings and limits: Type 1 diabetes patients had moderately but significantly shorter TCRB CDR3s in all four CD4+ subsets.

The CDR3 is 16 residues long. The germline V gene has CDR1 MGHDK and CDR2 SYGVNS. V was pared by 2 bases and J by 0 bases, with 3 bases of the junction left unmatched. Details on this clone: Antigen unknown.

As every portion of the isolated RNA was reverse transcribed, the sequencing read expressed TCRB transcripts. Some clones are missing from TCRdb's copy, which holds only in-frame ones; the method was immunoSEQ multiplex PCR. The data contain about 300,000 clones, 13% of them singletons. Sequencing was performed on naive CD4+ T cells from blood. The TCR comes from a woman between 18 and 30 years old with type 1 diabetes. The V gene is TRBV25-1, the J gene TRBJ2-2; 7 bases line up with TRBD1. DNA of the CDR3: TGTGCCAGCAGTGAAGAGGACAGGACGAACACCGGGGAGCTGTTTTTT. It encodes CASSEEDRTNTGELFF.